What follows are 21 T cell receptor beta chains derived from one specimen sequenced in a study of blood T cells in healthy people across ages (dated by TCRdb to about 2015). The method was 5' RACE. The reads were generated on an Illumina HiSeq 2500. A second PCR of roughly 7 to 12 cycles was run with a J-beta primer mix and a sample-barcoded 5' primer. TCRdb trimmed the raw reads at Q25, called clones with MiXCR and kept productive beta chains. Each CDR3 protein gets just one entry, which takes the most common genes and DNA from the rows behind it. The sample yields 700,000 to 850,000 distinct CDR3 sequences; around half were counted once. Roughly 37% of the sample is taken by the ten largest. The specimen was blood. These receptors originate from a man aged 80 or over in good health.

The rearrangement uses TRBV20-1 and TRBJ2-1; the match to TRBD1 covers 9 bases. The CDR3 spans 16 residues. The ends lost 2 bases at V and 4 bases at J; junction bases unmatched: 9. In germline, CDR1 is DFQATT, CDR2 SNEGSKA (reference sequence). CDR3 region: CSARNPGQGKYNEQFF. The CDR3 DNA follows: TGCAGTGCTAGAAATCCTGGACAGGGGAAATACAATGAGCAGTTCTTC.

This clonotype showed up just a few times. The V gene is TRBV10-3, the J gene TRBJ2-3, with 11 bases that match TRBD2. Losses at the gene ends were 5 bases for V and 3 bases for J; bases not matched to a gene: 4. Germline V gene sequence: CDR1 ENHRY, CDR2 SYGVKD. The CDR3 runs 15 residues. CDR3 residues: CAISLTSGTTDTQYF. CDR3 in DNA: TGTGCCATCAGTCTGACTAGCGGGACGACAGATACGCAGTATTTT.

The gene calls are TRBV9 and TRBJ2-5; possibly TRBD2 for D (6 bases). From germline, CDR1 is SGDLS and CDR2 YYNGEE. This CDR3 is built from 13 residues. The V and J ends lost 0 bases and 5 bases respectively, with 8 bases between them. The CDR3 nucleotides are TGTGCCAGCAGCGTAGGCGGGGCGGAGACCCAGTACTTC. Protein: CASSVGGAETQYF. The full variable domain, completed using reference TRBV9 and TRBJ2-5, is DSGVTQTPKHLITATGQRVTLRCSPRSGDLSVYWYQQSLDQGLQFLIQYYNGEERAKGNILERFSAQQFPDLHSELNLSSLELGDSALYFCASSVGGAETQYFGPGTRLLVL.

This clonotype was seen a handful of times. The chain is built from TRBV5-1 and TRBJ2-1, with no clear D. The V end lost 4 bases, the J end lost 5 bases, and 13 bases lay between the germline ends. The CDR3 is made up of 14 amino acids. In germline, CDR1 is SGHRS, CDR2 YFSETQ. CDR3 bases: TGCGCCAGCAGCCCGGATGCGCTGAACAATGAGCAGTTCTTC. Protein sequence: CASSPDALNNEQFF.

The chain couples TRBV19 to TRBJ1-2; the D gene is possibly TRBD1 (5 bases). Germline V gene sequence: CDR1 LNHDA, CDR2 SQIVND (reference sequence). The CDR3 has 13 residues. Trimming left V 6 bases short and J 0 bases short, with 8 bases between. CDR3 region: CASRGPANYGYTF. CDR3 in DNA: TGTGCCAGTAGGGGGCCAGCTAACTATGGCTACACCTTC.

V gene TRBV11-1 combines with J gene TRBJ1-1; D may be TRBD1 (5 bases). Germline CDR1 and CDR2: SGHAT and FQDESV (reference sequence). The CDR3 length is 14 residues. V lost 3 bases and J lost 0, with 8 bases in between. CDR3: CASSLQGVNTEAFF. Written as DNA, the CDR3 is TGTGCCAGCAGCTTGCAAGGGGTGAACACTGAAGCTTTCTTT.

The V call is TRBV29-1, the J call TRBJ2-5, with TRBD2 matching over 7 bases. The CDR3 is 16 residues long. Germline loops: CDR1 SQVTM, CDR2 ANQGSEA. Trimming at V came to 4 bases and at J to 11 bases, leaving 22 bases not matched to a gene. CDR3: CSVANWTSQRMSEQYF. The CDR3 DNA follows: TGCAGCGTTGCAAATTGGACTAGTCAACGTATGAGTGAGCAGTACTTC.

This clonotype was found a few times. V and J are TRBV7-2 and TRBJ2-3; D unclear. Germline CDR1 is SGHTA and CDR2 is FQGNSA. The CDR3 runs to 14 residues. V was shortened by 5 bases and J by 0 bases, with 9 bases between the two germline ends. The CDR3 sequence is CASSPPPSTDTQYF. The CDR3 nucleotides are TGTGCCAGCAGCCCCCCCCCGAGCACAGATACGCAGTATTTT.

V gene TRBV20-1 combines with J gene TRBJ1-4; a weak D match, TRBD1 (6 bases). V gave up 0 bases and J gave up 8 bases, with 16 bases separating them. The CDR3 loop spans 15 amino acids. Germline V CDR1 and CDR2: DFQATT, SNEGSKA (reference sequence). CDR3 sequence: CSARDRGGAGEKLFF. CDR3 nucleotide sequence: TGCAGTGCTAGAGATCGGGGGGGGGCGGGAGAAAAACTGTTTTTT.

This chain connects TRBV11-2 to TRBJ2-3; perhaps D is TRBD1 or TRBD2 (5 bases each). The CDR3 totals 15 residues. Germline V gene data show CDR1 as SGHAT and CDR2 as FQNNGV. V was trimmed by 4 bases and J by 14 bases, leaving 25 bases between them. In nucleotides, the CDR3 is TGTGCCAGCAGCTCCCCGGGGCTCGGTGGCAGATACGCGTATTTT. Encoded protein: CASSSPGLGGRYAYF.

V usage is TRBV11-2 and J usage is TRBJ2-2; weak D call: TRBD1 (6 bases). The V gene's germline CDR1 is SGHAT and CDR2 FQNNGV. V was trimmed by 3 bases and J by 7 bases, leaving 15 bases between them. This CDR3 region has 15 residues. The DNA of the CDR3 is TGTGCCAGCAGCTTCCTCCGAGGGGGACACGGGGAGCTGTTTTTT. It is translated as CASSFLRGGHGELFF.

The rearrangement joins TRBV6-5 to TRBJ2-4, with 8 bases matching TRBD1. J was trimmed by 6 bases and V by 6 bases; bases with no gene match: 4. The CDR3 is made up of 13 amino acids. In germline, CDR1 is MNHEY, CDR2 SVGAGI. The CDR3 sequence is CASSADRVNIQYF. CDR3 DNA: TGTGCCAGCAGCGCGGACAGGGTAAACATTCAGTACTTC.

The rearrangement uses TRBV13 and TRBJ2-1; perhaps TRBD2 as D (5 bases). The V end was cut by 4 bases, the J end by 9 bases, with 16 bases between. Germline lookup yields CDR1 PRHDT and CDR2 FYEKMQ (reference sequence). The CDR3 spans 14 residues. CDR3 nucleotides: TGTGCCAGCAGCTGGCAAGGACTCGCCGGTGAGCAGTTCTTC. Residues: CASSWQGLAGEQFF.

The CDR3 loop is CASSKNTGGAGYTF. The CDR3, as DNA: TGTGCCAGCAGCAAAAACACAGGGGGCGCTGGCTACACCTTC. This chain uses TRBV21-1 with TRBJ1-2; the table's D call TRBD1 went unverified against the DNA. TRBV21-1 is recorded as a pseudogene. The CDR3 covers 14 residues.

The CDR3 sequence: CASSATALATEAFF. The CDR3 nucleotides read TGTGCCAGCAGCGCGACCGCGCTTGCCACTGAAGCTTTCTTT. V usage is TRBV2 and J usage is TRBJ1-1; D unclear. Germline CDR1 reads SNHLY; CDR2 reads FYNNEI. The germline V and J ends were trimmed by 6 bases and 4 bases, with 15 bases remaining between them. The CDR3 contains 14 residues.

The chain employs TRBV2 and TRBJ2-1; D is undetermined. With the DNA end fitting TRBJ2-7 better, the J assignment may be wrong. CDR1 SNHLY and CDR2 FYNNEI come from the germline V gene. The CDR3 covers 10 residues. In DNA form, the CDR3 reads TGTGCCAGCATGAGGAACGAGCAGTACTTC. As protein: CASMRNEQYF.

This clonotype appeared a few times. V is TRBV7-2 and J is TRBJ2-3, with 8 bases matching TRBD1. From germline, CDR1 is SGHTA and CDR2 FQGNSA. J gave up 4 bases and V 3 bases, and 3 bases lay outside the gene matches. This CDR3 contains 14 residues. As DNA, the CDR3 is TGTGCCAGCAGCTTGGGACAGGCTGCAGATACGCAGTATTTT. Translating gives CASSLGQAADTQYF.

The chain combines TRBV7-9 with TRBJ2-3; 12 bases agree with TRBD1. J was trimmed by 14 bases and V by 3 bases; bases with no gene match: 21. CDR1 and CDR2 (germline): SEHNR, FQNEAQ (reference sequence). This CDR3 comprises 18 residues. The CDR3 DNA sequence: TGTGCCAGCAGCTTCCCGGGACAGGGGGCCGAAGGAGACAGATACGCGTATTTT. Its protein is CASSFPGQGAEGDRYAYF.

The CDR3 nucleotides read TGCGCCAGCAGCGTCCTTCCGGGACTAGCGGGTTACGAGCAGTACTTC. Translating it yields CASSVLPGLAGYEQYF. This chain links TRBV4-1 with TRBJ2-7; TRBD2 matches at 12 bases. The CDR3 runs to 16 residues. Germline V gives CDR1 MGHRA, CDR2 YSYEKL. After removal of 5 bases from V and 4 bases from J, the junction contained 9 bases not matched to a gene.

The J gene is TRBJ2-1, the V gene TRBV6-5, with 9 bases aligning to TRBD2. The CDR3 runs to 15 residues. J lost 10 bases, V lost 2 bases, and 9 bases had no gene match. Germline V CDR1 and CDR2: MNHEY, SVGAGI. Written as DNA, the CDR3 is TGTGCCAGCAGTTACCTGGTCGCGGGAGGGCAGGAGCAGTTCTTC. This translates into CASSYLVAGGQEQFF.

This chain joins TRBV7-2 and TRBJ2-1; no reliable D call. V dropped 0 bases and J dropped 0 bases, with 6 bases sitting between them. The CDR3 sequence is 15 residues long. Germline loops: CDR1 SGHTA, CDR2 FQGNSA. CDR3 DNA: TGTGCCAGCAGCTTAGCGGGGAACTCCTACAATGAGCAGTTCTTC. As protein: CASSLAGNSYNEQFF.